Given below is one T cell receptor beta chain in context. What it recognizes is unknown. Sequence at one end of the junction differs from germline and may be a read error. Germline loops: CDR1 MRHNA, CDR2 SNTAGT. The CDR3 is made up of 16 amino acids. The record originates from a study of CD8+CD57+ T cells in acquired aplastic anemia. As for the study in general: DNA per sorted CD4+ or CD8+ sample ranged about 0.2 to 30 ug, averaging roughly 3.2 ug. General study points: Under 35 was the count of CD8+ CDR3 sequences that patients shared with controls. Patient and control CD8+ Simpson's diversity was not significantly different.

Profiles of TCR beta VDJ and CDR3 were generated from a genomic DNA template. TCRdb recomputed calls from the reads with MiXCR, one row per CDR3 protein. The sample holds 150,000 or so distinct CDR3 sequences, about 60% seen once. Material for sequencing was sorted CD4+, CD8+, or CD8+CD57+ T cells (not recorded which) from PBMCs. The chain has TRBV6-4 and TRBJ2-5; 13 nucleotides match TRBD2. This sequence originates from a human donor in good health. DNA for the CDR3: TGTGCCATCAGTGATAGTCTGACTAGCGGGAGGGAGACCCAGTACTTC. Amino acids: CAISDSLTSGRETQYF.